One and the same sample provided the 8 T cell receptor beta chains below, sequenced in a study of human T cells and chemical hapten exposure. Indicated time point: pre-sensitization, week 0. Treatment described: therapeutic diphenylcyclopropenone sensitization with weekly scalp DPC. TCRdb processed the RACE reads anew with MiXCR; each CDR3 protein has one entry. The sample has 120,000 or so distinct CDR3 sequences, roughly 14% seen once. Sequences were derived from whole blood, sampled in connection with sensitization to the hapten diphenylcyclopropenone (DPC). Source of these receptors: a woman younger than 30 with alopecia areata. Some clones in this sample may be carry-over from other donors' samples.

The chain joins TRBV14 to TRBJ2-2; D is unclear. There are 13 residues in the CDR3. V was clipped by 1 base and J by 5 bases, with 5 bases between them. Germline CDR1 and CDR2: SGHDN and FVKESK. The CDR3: CASSQVPTGELFF. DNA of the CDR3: TGTGCCAGCAGCCAAGTGCCGACCGGGGAGCTGTTTTTT.

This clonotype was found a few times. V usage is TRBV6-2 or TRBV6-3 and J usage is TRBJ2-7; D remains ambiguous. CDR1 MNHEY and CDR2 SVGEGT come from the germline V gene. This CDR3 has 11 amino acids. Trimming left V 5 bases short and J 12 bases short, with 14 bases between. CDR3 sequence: CASSELVRPYF. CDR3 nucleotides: TGTGCCAGCAGTGAGCTCGTGAGGCCGTACTTC.

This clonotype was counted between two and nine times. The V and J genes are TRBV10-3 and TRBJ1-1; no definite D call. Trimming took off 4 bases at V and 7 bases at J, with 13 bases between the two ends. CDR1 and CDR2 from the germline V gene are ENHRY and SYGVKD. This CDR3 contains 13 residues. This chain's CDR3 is CAISALPEFEAFF. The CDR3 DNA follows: TGTGCCATCAGTGCCCTCCCGGAATTTGAAGCTTTCTTT.

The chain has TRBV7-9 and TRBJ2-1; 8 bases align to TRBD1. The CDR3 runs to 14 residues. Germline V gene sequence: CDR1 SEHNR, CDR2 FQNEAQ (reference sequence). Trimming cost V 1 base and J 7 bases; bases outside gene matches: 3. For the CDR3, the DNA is TGTGCCAGCAGCTTAGGTCGGACAGGGAATGAGCAGTTCTTC. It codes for CASSLGRTGNEQFF.

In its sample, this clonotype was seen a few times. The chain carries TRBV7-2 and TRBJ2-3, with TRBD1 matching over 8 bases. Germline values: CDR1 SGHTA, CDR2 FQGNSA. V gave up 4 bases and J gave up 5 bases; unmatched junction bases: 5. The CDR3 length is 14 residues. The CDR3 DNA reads TGTGCCAGCAGCTCCAGGGGGCAGGGAGATACGCAGTATTTT. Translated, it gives CASSSRGQGDTQYF.

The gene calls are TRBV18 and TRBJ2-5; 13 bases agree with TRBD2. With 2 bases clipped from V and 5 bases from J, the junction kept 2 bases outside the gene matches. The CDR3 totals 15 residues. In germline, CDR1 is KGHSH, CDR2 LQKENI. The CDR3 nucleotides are TGTGCCAGCTCACCAGGACTAGCGGGGGTGGAGACCCAGTACTTC. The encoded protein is CASSPGLAGVETQYF.

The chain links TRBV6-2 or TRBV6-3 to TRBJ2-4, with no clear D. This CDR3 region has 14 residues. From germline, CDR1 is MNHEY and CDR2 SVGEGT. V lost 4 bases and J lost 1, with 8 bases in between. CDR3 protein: CASSSGIAKNIQYF. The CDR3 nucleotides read TGTGCCAGCAGTTCTGGGATCGCCAAAAACATTCAGTACTTC.

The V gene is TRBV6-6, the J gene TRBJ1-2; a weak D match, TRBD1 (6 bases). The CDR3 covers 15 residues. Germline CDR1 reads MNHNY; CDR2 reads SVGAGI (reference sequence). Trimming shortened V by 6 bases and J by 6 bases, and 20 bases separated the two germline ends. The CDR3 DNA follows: TGTGCCAGCAGGAAGCCTAACAGGGATCAGGATGGCTACACCTTC. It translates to CASRKPNRDQDGYTF.